Sequencing of this T cell receptor beta chain was carried out in a study of human T cells and chemical hapten exposure. The CDR3 runs 15 residues. This sample's time point: patch test 1, 2 weeks after DPC sensitization. As to treatment: therapeutic diphenylcyclopropenone sensitization with weekly scalp DPC. Unique molecular identifiers were attached to individual cDNA molecules within the library. Each CDR3 protein is one row after TCRdb ran MiXCR on the RACE reads. The sample has 85,000 to 100,000 distinct CDR3 sequences; 9.5% to 15% are singletons. There are a few counts of this clonotype. The source is a woman between 35 and 50 years old with alopecia areata. Some clones in this sample may be carry-over from other donors' samples. V and J are TRBV21-1 and TRBJ2-4; the table gives TRBD2 as D, unverified against the DNA. TRBV21-1 is shown as a pseudogene. This sample comprised whole blood, obtained in connection with sensitization to the hapten diphenylcyclopropenone (DPC). DNA for the CDR3: TGTGCCAGCAGCAAGGAAGCGGGAGTCAAAAACATTCAGTACTTC. Translating gives CASSKEAGVKNIQYF.